These T cell receptor beta chains were read from a single sample in a study of T cells after yellow fever vaccination. Each CDR3 protein gets one entry after TCRdb re-called the 5' RACE reads with MiXCR. In the table there are about 340,000 distinct CDR3 sequences, under 15% of which are singletons. The sample was CD4+ T cells sorted from PBMCs, taken 15 days after the yellow fever booster vaccination. Receptors originate from a man between 18 and 29 years old who received the YFV17D yellow fever vaccine. The CDR3 runs from the conserved cysteine through the conserved F or W. Fields, in order: D gene, clone size, V gene, J gene, CDR3 protein, CDR3 DNA. The D gene is left open where the match is weak. A clone size is listed for some rows: how often the clone was seen (once, few, many), or a class if it is expanded.

.	few	TRBV2	TRBJ1-5	CASKNQEEQPQHF	TGTGCCAGCAAAAATCAAGAGGAGCAGCCCCAGCATTTT
.	.	TRBV9	TRBJ2-1	CASSVAPDSNNEQFF	TGTGCCAGCAGCGTAGCTCCGGACAGCAACAATGAGCAGTTCTTC
TRBD1	.	TRBV24-1	TRBJ2-1	CATSDRGAGGYHEQFF	TGTGCCACCAGTGATCGGGGCGCAGGGGGCTACCATGAGCAGTTCTTC
.	.	TRBV12-3/TRBV12-4	TRBJ2-1	CASSQWYNEQFF	TGTGCCAGCAGCCAATGGTACAATGAGCAGTTCTTC
TRBD1	few	TRBV7-2	TRBJ2-7	CASSFGQGINEQYF	TGTGCCAGCAGCTTTGGACAGGGGATCAACGAGCAGTACTTC
.	many	TRBV15	TRBJ2-4	CATGRGAGPDIQYF	TGTGCCACCGGCCGTGGGGCGGGGCCGGACATTCAGTACTTC
TRBD1	few	TRBV29-1	TRBJ1-1	CSGGRPQGALTEAFF	TGCAGCGGCGGCCGACCCCAGGGGGCCCTCACTGAAGCTTTCTTT
TRBD1	.	TRBV20-1	TRBJ2-3	CSASDRAARLYF	TGCAGTGCCTCCGACAGGGCCGCTCGTTTGTATTTT
.	few	TRBV4-3	TRBJ2-3	CASSQDIHTSTDTQYF	TGCGCCAGCAGCCAAGATATTCATACTAGCACAGATACGCAGTATTTT
.	many	TRBV29-1	TRBJ2-1	CSGQQGREQFF	TGCAGCGGGCAACAGGGACGTGAGCAGTTCTTC